Below are 22 T cell receptor beta chains sequenced from a single sample in a study of blood T cell repertoires in COVID-19 (dated by TCRdb to about 2020). Libraries were prepared through the immunoSEQ multiplex PCR assay. TCRdb's version of the immuneACCESS table is confined to in-frame rearrangements and falls short of the full clone set. An unresolved V gene accounts for under half of the shortfall where checked; the remainder is of unknown origin. The sample table holds approximately 230,000 clones, of which roughly 85% were seen once. Together, the top ten hold 2.2% of the sample. The sample was peripheral blood. Receptors were obtained from a man younger than 40 who had recovered from COVID-19.

CDR3 residues: CATTPRGGLYQETQYF. For the CDR3, the DNA is TGTGCCACCACCCCACGCGGGGGGCTGTACCAAGAGACCCAGTACTTC. V gene TRBV15 combines with J gene TRBJ2-5; 8 bases match TRBD2. V shed 7 bases, J shed 0 bases, and the junction held 10 bases outside the gene matches. Germline V lookup: CDR1 LNHNV, CDR2 YYDKDF (reference sequence). The CDR3 length is 16 residues.

This clone came up once. Additional DNA sequences in this sample encode the identical CDR3. This chain connects TRBV19 to TRBJ1-1, with D possibly matching TRBD1 (6 bases). The CDR3 consists of 13 residues. CDR1 and CDR2 from the germline V gene are LNHDA and SQIVND (reference sequence). Trimming took 3 bases from V and 5 from J, leaving 10 bases between them. The CDR3 DNA is TGTGCCAGTAGTATGGGGGCGCGGACTGAAGCTTTCTTT. Residues: CASSMGARTEAFF.

The CDR3 spells CASSPPGVVADGYTF. In nucleotides, the CDR3 is TGTGCCAGCAGCCCGCCGGGTGTCGTCGCGGATGGCTACACCTTC. J is TRBJ1-2 and V is TRBV7-2; no clear D. Germline V CDR1 and CDR2: SGHTA, FQGNSA. Trimming removed 5 bases from V and 6 bases from J, with 19 bases in between. The CDR3 length is 15 residues.

This clone occurred once. J is TRBJ1-3 and V is TRBV5-1; the match to TRBD1 covers 9 bases. Germline V gives CDR1 SGHRS, CDR2 YFSETQ. This CDR3 has 15 amino acids. V was pared by 0 bases and J by 2 bases, with 0 bases of the junction left unmatched. The CDR3 nucleotides are TGCGCCAGCAGCTTGGGGGACAGGGCTGGAAACACCATATATTTT. As protein: CASSLGDRAGNTIYF.

V is TRBV5-1 and J is TRBJ1-2; 7 bases match TRBD1. The CDR3 consists of 14 residues. In germline, CDR1 is SGHRS, CDR2 YFSETQ. The ends lost 0 bases at V and 8 bases at J; junction bases unmatched: 7. CDR3 amino acids: CASSLDRGPSGYTF. Written as DNA, the CDR3 is TGCGCCAGCAGCTTGGACAGGGGCCCCTCGGGCTACACCTTC.

The CDR3 loop reads CASSPFGLAGGVKEDPHTQYF. In DNA form, the CDR3 reads TGTGCCAGCAGCCCCTTTGGACTAGCGGGGGGGGTCAAGGAGGATCCCCATACGCAGTATTTT. This chain joins TRBV6-6 and TRBJ2-3; 15 positions agree with TRBD2. Trimming took 6 bases from V and 7 from J; bases not matched to a gene: 23. Germline values: CDR1 MNHNY, CDR2 SVGAGI (reference sequence). The CDR3 runs 21 residues.

This clone was recorded once. The chain has TRBV9 and TRBJ2-5, with 7 nucleotides matching TRBD2. Losses at the gene ends were 3 bases for V and 0 bases for J; bases not matched to a gene: 2. Germline CDR1 and CDR2: SGDLS and YYNGEE. The CDR3 covers 14 residues. The CDR3 spells CASSDSGYQETQYF. CDR3 in DNA: TGTGCCAGCAGCGATAGCGGGTACCAAGAGACCCAGTACTTC. Together with reference TRBV9 and TRBJ2-5, the CDR3 gives the full variable domain: DSGVTQTPKHLITATGQRVTLRCSPRSGDLSVYWYQQSLDQGLQFLIQYYNGEERAKGNILERFSAQQFPDLHSELNLSSLELGDSALYFCASSDSGYQETQYFGPGTRLLVL.

The genes are TRBV7-2 and TRBJ2-7; D not certain. Germline values: CDR1 SGHTA, CDR2 FQGNSA. Trimming left V 5 bases short and J 2 bases short, with 16 bases between. The CDR3 has 15 amino acids. Written as DNA, the CDR3 is TGTGCCAGCAGCCCCCCTTCCCGATTAGCCTACGAGCAGTACTTC. This encodes CASSPPSRLAYEQYF.

The rearrangement joins TRBV3-1 (or the pseudogene TRBV3-2) to TRBJ2-3, with TRBD2 identical over 7 bases. Germline V lookup: CDR1 LGHDT, CDR2 YNNKEL (reference sequence). The junction had 11 bases not matched to a gene; V was cut back by 4 bases and J by 1 base. This CDR3 comprises 17 residues. The CDR3 region is CASSRSGRLAGTDTQYF. The CDR3 coding sequence is TGTGCCAGCAGCCGGAGCGGGCGGCTAGCGGGCACAGATACGCAGTATTTT.

The J gene is TRBJ2-7, the V gene TRBV7-9; D possibly corresponds to TRBD2 (5 bases). Germline V CDR1 and CDR2: SEHNR, FQNEAQ (reference sequence). V was clipped by 7 bases and J by 3 bases, with 13 bases between them. The CDR3 contains 13 residues. The DNA of the CDR3 is TGTGCCAGCACCACTAGAGGAGACTACGAGCAGTACTTC. Its protein product is CASTTRGDYEQYF.

V usage is TRBV7-9 and J usage is TRBJ1-2; 10 nucleotides agree with TRBD1. The CDR3 consists of 15 residues. J gave up 3 bases and V 5 bases, and 6 bases lay outside the gene matches. Germline assignment: CDR1 SEHNR and CDR2 FQNEAQ (reference sequence). DNA of the CDR3: TGTGCCAGCAGCCCGGGACAGGGGCTTGACTATGGCTACACCTTC. This sequence encodes CASSPGQGLDYGYTF.

The chain links TRBV18 to TRBJ1-5, with 10 bases aligning to TRBD1. CDR3 size: 17 residues. CDR1 KGHSH and CDR2 LQKENI come from the germline V gene. V gave up 5 bases and J gave up 2 bases; unmatched junction bases: 9. The chain's CDR3 is CASSGIGGTGGNQPQHF. The CDR3 DNA reads TGTGCCAGCTCAGGGATTGGGGGGACAGGGGGCAATCAGCCCCAGCATTTT. The full variable domain, in which reference TRBV18 and TRBJ1-5 provide the parts outside the CDR3, is NAGVMQNPRHLVRRRGQEARLRCSPMKGHSHVYWYRQLPEEGLKFMVYLQKENIIDESGMPKERFSAEFPKEGPSILRIQQVVRGDSAAYFCASSGIGGTGGNQPQHFGDGTRLSIL.

CDR3 bases: TGTGCCAGCAGTGAACTAACTGAGCAGTTCTTC. Translated, it gives CASSELTEQFF. The rearrangement uses TRBV2 and TRBJ2-1; D uncertain. This CDR3 contains 11 residues. Germline CDR1 reads SNHLY; CDR2 reads FYNNEI. Trimming stripped 2 bases from V and 9 bases from J, with 5 bases between.

The V gene is TRBV5-1, the J gene TRBJ2-3; weak D call: TRBD1 (6 bases). The CDR3 contains 14 residues. Germline-derived CDR1 and CDR2 are SGHRS and YFSETQ. V lost 7 bases to trimming and J lost 7 bases, with 19 bases between them. CDR3 DNA sequence: TGCGCCAGCGGGGGCCGGGGACGGGGAAATACGCAGTATTTT. This sequence encodes CASGGRGRGNTQYF.

The V and J genes are TRBV11-2 and TRBJ1-4, with a possible D match to TRBD1 (6 bases). V lost 5 bases, J lost 7 bases, and 17 bases lay in between. The length of the CDR3 is 15 residues. The germline gives CDR1 SGHAT, CDR2 FQNNGV. CDR3 nucleotides: TGTGCCAGCAGCGCTTTCAGGGGAAGTGGTGAAAAACTGTTTTTT. It codes for CASSAFRGSGEKLFF.

This clone was counted a single time. This chain connects TRBV19 to TRBJ1-4; D gene uncertain. The CDR3 extends over 14 amino acids. The germline CDR1 and CDR2 sequences are LNHDA and SQIVND (reference sequence). Trimming pared 5 bases from V and 0 bases from J, leaving 7 bases between. CDR3 in amino acids: CASSSVATNEKLFF. CDR3 coding DNA: TGTGCCAGTAGTTCGGTTGCAACTAATGAAAAACTGTTTTTT.

The V call is TRBV7-6, the J call TRBJ2-1; TRBD2 is a possible D gene (6 bases). The CDR3 totals 14 residues. Trimming left V 4 bases short and J 10 bases short, with 17 bases between. Germline CDR1 is SGHVS and CDR2 is FNYEAQ. The CDR3 here is CASSWPDHGREQFF. For the CDR3, the DNA is TGTGCCAGCAGCTGGCCGGACCACGGGAGAGAGCAGTTCTTC.

CDR3 residues: CASSLSQGGNEQFF. The DNA of the CDR3 is TGTGCCAGCAGTCTCTCACAGGGCGGCAATGAGCAGTTCTTC. This chain connects TRBV6-5 to TRBJ2-1; D may be TRBD1 (6 bases). This CDR3 spans 14 amino acids. V gave up 5 bases and J gave up 6 bases, with 14 bases separating them. From germline, CDR1 is MNHEY and CDR2 SVGAGI.

The chain uses TRBV11-2 and TRBJ1-1; D is possibly TRBD1 (5 bases). The germline CDR1 and CDR2 sequences are SGHAT and FQNNGV. Trimming removed 6 bases from V and 5 bases from J, with 13 bases in between. CDR3 length: 13 residues. This chain's CDR3 is CASRHRGGTEAFF. CDR3 coding DNA: TGTGCCAGCAGACATCGGGGGGGAACTGAAGCTTTCTTT.

Worth noting for this clone: Other DNA sequences of this sample code for an identical CDR3. The chain uses TRBV19 and TRBJ2-2, with D perhaps TRBD2 (5 bases). Trimming took 5 bases from V and 6 from J, leaving 7 bases between them. This CDR3 region has 12 residues. Germline V gene sequence: CDR1 LNHDA, CDR2 SQIVND (reference sequence). CDR3 DNA: TGTGCCAGTAGTGGAGGAGCCGGGGAGCTGTTTTTT. Protein product: CASSGGAGELFF.

This clone has a single count. The chain uses TRBV10-2 and TRBJ1-5, with unresolved D. Germline values: CDR1 WSHSY, CDR2 SAAADI. V lost 7 bases and J 3 bases, leaving 7 bases between the germline ends. The CDR3 is 12 residues long. The CDR3 nucleotides read TGCGCCAGCACACAGCTCAATCAGCCCCAGCATTTT. Its protein product is CASTQLNQPQHF.

V and J are TRBV11-2 and TRBJ1-6, with D perhaps matching TRBD1 (6 bases). The CDR3 runs 17 residues. V was pared by 2 bases and J by 10 bases, with 21 bases between. Germline V CDR1 and CDR2: SGHAT, FQNNGV. The CDR3 loop is CASSLNQGSSIRSPLHF. For the CDR3, the DNA is TGTGCCAGCAGCTTAAATCAGGGGTCGTCAATTCGATCACCCCTCCACTTT.